These 24 T cell receptor beta chains came from one sample sequenced in a study of OX40 agonist ivuxolimab in advanced cancers. Assay: immunoSEQ multiplex PCR; the TCRdb copy retains only in-frame clones and omits some. The sample lists over 50,000 clones, approximately 90% occurring once. Specimen: CD4+ or CD8+ T cells sorted from blood, collected in a trial of the OX40 agonist ivuxolimab. These receptors came from an adult with an advanced solid tumor such as melanoma, head and neck, liver or kidney cancer.

This chain uses TRBV6-9 with TRBJ2-7; no clear D. The CDR3 has 9 residues. CDR1 MNHGY and CDR2 SVAAGI come from the germline V gene. Trimming removed 8 bases at V and 3 bases at J, with 2 bases between. The chain's CDR3 is CASRYEQYF. CDR3 DNA: TGTGCCAGCCGCTACGAGCAGTACTTC.

The chain recombines TRBV28 with TRBJ2-5; D perhaps matches TRBD1 (5 bases). Germline V gives CDR1 MDHEN, CDR2 SYDVKM. V was cut by 6 bases and J by 1 base, with 9 bases left in between. The CDR3 sequence is 13 residues long. CDR3 bases: TGTGCCAGCAGGGGGCACACCCAAGAGACCCAGTACTTC. Its protein is CASRGHTQETQYF.

The chain uses TRBV4-1 and TRBJ2-5; possible D gene TRBD2, 5 bases. Germline V gives CDR1 MGHRA, CDR2 YSYEKL. Trimming left V 0 bases short and J 1 base short, with 6 bases between. CDR3 length: 14 residues. CDR3 nucleotides: TGCGCCAGCAGCCAAGATGGACTCCAAGAGACCCAGTACTTC. Protein product: CASSQDGLQETQYF.

V usage is TRBV6-5 and J usage is TRBJ2-5, with TRBD1 matching over 8 bases. The trim removed 4 bases at V and 5 bases at J, leaving 6 bases unmatched. CDR1 is MNHEY, CDR2 SVGAGI, per germline. The CDR3 runs 14 residues. CDR3 nucleotides: TGTGCCAGCAGTTCGATCAGGGGGCTGGAGACCCAGTACTTC. This gives the protein CASSSIRGLETQYF.

The chain employs TRBV7-3 and TRBJ2-5, with D perhaps assigned TRBD1 or TRBD2 (6 bases each). V shed 5 bases and J shed 4 bases, with 11 bases lying between them. The germline CDR1 and CDR2 sequences are SGHTA and FQGTGA. The length of the CDR3 is 13 residues. The CDR3 bases are TGTGCCAGCAGCCCGGAGGGGGTAGAGACCCAGTACTTC. It codes for CASSPEGVETQYF.

The chain combines TRBV6-5 with TRBJ2-7; D is undetermined. The length of the CDR3 is 11 residues. V lost 5 bases and J 6 bases, leaving 8 bases between the germline ends. Germline V gene lookup returns CDR1 MNHEY and CDR2 SVGAGI. CDR3 DNA sequence: TGTGCCAGCAGTCTCCTGTTCGAGCAGTACTTC. Translating it yields CASSLLFEQYF.

V and J are TRBV28 and TRBJ1-3; perhaps TRBD1 as D (5 bases). The V end lost 1 base, the J end lost 3 bases, and 16 bases lay between the germline ends. The CDR3 runs 17 residues. CDR1 MDHEN and CDR2 SYDVKM come from the germline V gene. This CDR3 reads CASSLFPGMASGNTIYF. DNA of the CDR3: TGTGCCAGCAGTTTATTTCCAGGGATGGCCAGTGGAAACACCATATATTTT.

The gene calls are TRBV7-9 and TRBJ2-5, with a possible D match to TRBD2 (6 bases). TRBJ2-7 explains the end of the DNA better; the J call may be wrong. The CDR3 is 13 residues long. Germline V lookup: CDR1 SEHNR, CDR2 FQNEAQ (reference sequence). The CDR3 sequence: CASSLVGGNEQYF. The DNA of the CDR3 is TGTGCCAGCAGCTTAGTCGGGGGAAACGAGCAGTACTTC.

This clone was counted a few times. The chain employs TRBV28 and TRBJ1-2; unclear D gene. The CDR3 is made up of 13 amino acids. V was cut by 6 bases and J by 4 bases, with 12 bases left in between. Per the germline V gene, CDR1 is MDHEN and CDR2 is SYDVKM. For the CDR3, the DNA is TGTGCCAGCAGCCCGGGAGGGCTCTATGGCTACACCTTC. It codes for CASSPGGLYGYTF.

V and J are TRBV30 and TRBJ1-4, with TRBD1 identical over 7 bases. Germline values: CDR1 GTSNPN, CDR2 SVGIG (reference sequence). With V trimmed by 6 bases and J by 4 bases, 5 bases remained unmatched. The CDR3 consists of 13 residues. This CDR3 reads CACRGIGNEKLFF. The CDR3 DNA reads as TGTGCCTGCAGGGGGATTGGTAATGAAAAACTGTTTTTT.

The J gene is TRBJ2-3, the V gene TRBV9; D is perhaps TRBD2 (6 bases). Germline V gives CDR1 SGDLS, CDR2 YYNGEE. The CDR3 has 15 residues. Trimming removed 7 bases from V and 2 bases from J, with 17 bases in between. In DNA, the CDR3 is TGTGCCAGCGGGCCATTCGGGGGTCACACAGATACGCAGTATTTT. Translating it yields CASGPFGGHTDTQYF.

The genes are TRBV9 and TRBJ2-7, with TRBD1 matching over 11 bases. This CDR3 is built from 16 residues. Unmatched junction bases numbered 3, after V lost 0 bases and J lost 1 base. Germline CDR1 is SGDLS and CDR2 is YYNGEE. The CDR3 nucleotides read TGTGCCAGCAGCGTAGGGGACAGGGGGACTTCCTACGAGCAGTACTTC. It yields the protein CASSVGDRGTSYEQYF.

The rearrangement joins TRBV18 to TRBJ1-1, with D tentatively TRBD1 (5 bases). The CDR3 consists of 15 residues. In germline, CDR1 is KGHSH, CDR2 LQKENI. V was pared by 2 bases and J by 2 bases, with 12 bases between. CDR3 residues: CASSPRPGTNTEAFF. The DNA for the CDR3 is TGTGCCAGCTCACCAAGGCCCGGGACTAACACTGAAGCTTTCTTT.

This clone turned up a few times. The CDR3 bases are TGTGCCTGGAGGACAGGGGGAAAAACTGAAGCTTTCTTT. It specifies CAWRTGGKTEAFF. This sequence joins TRBV30 and TRBJ1-1; 9 nucleotides line up with TRBD1. The CDR3 totals 13 residues. Germline V lookup: CDR1 GTSNPN, CDR2 SVGIG (reference sequence). Losses at the gene ends were 3 bases for V and 5 bases for J; bases not matched to a gene: 4.

V gene TRBV28 combines with J gene TRBJ2-3; 8 bases map to TRBD2. Germline assignment: CDR1 MDHEN and CDR2 SYDVKM. The CDR3 is 14 amino acids. Trimming took 1 base from V and 4 from J; bases not matched to a gene: 1. The CDR3 region has the DNA TGTGCCAGCAGTTTATTCGGGAGGGCAGATACGCAGTATTTT. Translated, it gives CASSLFGRADTQYF.

The sample holds a few counts of this clone. This chain uses TRBV9 with TRBJ1-2; D not certain. This CDR3 is built from 11 residues. Germline CDR1 reads SGDLS; CDR2 reads YYNGEE. The V and J ends lost 4 bases and 8 bases respectively, with 9 bases between them. The CDR3 sequence is CASSPGSGYTF. CDR3 coding DNA: TGTGCCAGCAGCCCCGGGAGCGGCTACACCTTC. Complete variable domain (other parts from reference TRBV9 and TRBJ1-2): DSGVTQTPKHLITATGQRVTLRCSPRSGDLSVYWYQQSLDQGLQFLIQYYNGEERAKGNILERFSAQQFPDLHSELNLSSLELGDSALYFCASSPGSGYTFGSGTRLTVV.

The V and J genes are TRBV9 and TRBJ1-3; D perhaps matches TRBD1 (6 bases). The CDR3 extends over 15 amino acids. V dropped 4 bases and J dropped 1 base, with 12 bases sitting between them. Germline CDR1 SGDLS, CDR2 YYNGEE. The CDR3, as DNA: TGTGCCAGCAGCCAAATAACAGGGTCTGGAAACACCATATATTTT. It translates to CASSQITGSGNTIYF.

This chain connects TRBV19 to TRBJ2-1; 7 bases agree with TRBD2. Unmatched junction bases numbered 4, after V lost 7 bases and J lost 1 base. This CDR3 is 14 amino acids long. Germline V gene data show CDR1 as LNHDA and CDR2 as SQIVND (reference sequence). CDR3 sequence: CASNPGGSYNEQFF. The CDR3 DNA follows: TGTGCCAGTAATCCGGGAGGTTCCTACAATGAGCAGTTCTTC.

The J gene is TRBJ1-1, the V gene TRBV5-1, with D hard to call. CDR1 is SGHRS, CDR2 YFSETQ, per germline. The CDR3 spans 13 residues. The V gene lost 0 bases and the J gene lost 3 bases, with 6 bases spanning the gap. DNA of the CDR3: TGCGCCAGCAGCTTGGTTAGCGACACTGAAGCTTTCTTT. It yields the protein CASSLVSDTEAFF.

The chain joins TRBV7-9 to TRBJ2-6, with 8 bases fitting TRBD2. The CDR3 is 16 amino acids. Losses at the gene ends were 7 bases for V and 4 bases for J; bases not matched to a gene: 9. Germline V CDR1 and CDR2: SEHNR, FQNEAQ (reference sequence). The DNA of the CDR3 is TGTGCCAGCACCTCCGCGGGGGGCAGAGGGGCCAACGTCCTGACTTTC. Protein: CASTSAGGRGANVLTF.

The chain recombines TRBV5-1 with TRBJ2-5, with TRBD1 matching 11 bases. The ends lost 4 bases at V and 5 bases at J; junction bases unmatched: 7. CDR3 length: 15 amino acids. Germline CDR1 and CDR2: SGHRS and YFSETQ. Here the CDR3 DNA reads TGCGCCAGCAGCGAAGGACAGGGGGCACGGGAGACCCAGTACTTC. Protein product: CASSEGQGARETQYF.

This clone showed up just once. The V gene is TRBV7-6, the J gene TRBJ2-7; D call uncertain. Trimming shortened V by 5 bases and J by 7 bases, and 15 bases separated the two germline ends. CDR1 is SGHVS and CDR2 is FNYEAQ in the germline V gene. The CDR3 is 13 amino acids. CDR3 sequence reads: CASSPQVSGEQYF. The CDR3 coding sequence is TGTGCCAGCAGCCCCCAAGTCTCTGGAGAGCAGTACTTC.

The genes are TRBV4-1 and TRBJ2-4; TRBD1 or TRBD2 may be the D gene (5 bases each). The CDR3 is made up of 14 amino acids. The germline CDR1 and CDR2 sequences are MGHRA and YSYEKL. V was trimmed by 3 bases and J by 9 bases, leaving 15 bases between them. The CDR3 coding sequence is TGCGCCAGCAGCCATCCCTCGGCAGGGACCATTCAGTACTTC. Translation gives CASSHPSAGTIQYF.

The chain links TRBV5-1 to TRBJ1-1; possible D gene TRBD1, 6 bases. Trimming removed 0 bases from V and 3 bases from J, with 12 bases in between. Germline-derived CDR1 and CDR2 are SGHRS and YFSETQ. The CDR3 is 15 residues long. In nucleotides, the CDR3 is TGCGCCAGCAGCTTGGCGGGGGGCCCGGACACTGAAGCTTTCTTT. Translating it yields CASSLAGGPDTEAFF.